This is a list of T cell receptor beta chains from one sample in a study of blood T cell repertoires in COVID-19. This table comes from immunoSEQ multiplex PCR, and its TCRdb copy is limited to in-frame clones, with some not included. The data contain 75,000 to 100,000 clones, about 88% of them singletons. Sequencing was performed on peripheral blood. These receptors all come from a woman at least 80 years old with acute or convalescent COVID-19. CDR3s include the opening cysteine and the closing phenylalanine or tryptophan. A D gene is named only where the DNA matches it firmly. Expanded clones are given a class, and other clones once, few, many or no size at all.

TRBD2 | . | TRBJ2-7 | TRBV28 | CASSLLGAGGTYEQYF | TGTGCCAGCAGTTTATTGGGAGCGGGGGGAACCTACGAGCAGTACTTC
TRBD2 | . | TRBJ2-1 | TRBV19 | CASSIQPGLANEQFF | TGTGCCAGTAGTATTCAACCGGGACTAGCGAATGAGCAGTTCTTC
. | few | TRBJ1-3 | TRBV2 | CASSERPGTNTIYF | TGTGCCAGCAGTGAACGTCCTGGCACAAACACCATATATTTT
. | . | TRBJ1-4 | TRBV14 | CASRETGDEKLFF | TGTGCCAGCAGAGAGACAGGAGATGAAAAACTGTTTTTT
TRBD2 | . | TRBJ2-3 | TRBV19 | CASSIAERGGVDTQYF | TGTGCCAGTAGTATAGCGGAGCGGGGGGGGGTAGATACGCAGTATTTT
. | . | TRBJ1-2 | TRBV6-4 | CASSDRGNGYTF | TGTGCCAGCAGTGACAGGGGTAACGGCTACACCTTC
. | . | TRBJ1-6 | TRBV2 | CASSVEQPINSPLHF | TGTGCCAGCAGTGTAGAACAGCCAATTAATTCACCCCTCCACTTT
. | . | TRBJ2-7 | TRBV5-1 | CASSPAGSYEQYF | TGCGCCAGCAGCCCCGCCGGGTCCTACGAGCAGTACTTC
TRBD2 | . | TRBJ2-1 | TRBV9 | CASSVGSSGGANEQFF | TGTGCCAGCAGCGTAGGTAGTAGCGGGGGGGCGAATGAGCAGTTCTTC
TRBD1 | . | TRBJ1-2 | TRBV7-2 | CASSRRQGDGYTF | TGTGCCAGCAGCCGCCGACAGGGCGACGGCTACACCTTC
. | . | TRBJ1-5 | TRBV4-2 | CASSHLTGSNQPQHF | TGTGCCAGCAGCCACCTCACAGGGAGCAATCAGCCCCAGCATTTT
. | . | TRBJ2-7 | TRBV27 | CASSLFAASYEQYF | TGTGCCAGCAGTTTATTCGCGGCATCCTACGAGCAGTACTTC
TRBD1 | . | TRBJ1-2 | TRBV3-1/TRBV3-2 | CASSQFWDSNYGYTF | TGTGCCAGCAGCCAATTTTGGGACAGTAACTATGGCTACACCTTC
. | few | TRBJ1-5 | TRBV28 | CASSLPPRVRSNQPQHF | TGTGCCAGCAGTTTACCCCCCCGGGTCAGAAGCAATCAGCCCCAGCATTTT
TRBD2 | . | TRBJ2-3 | TRBV5-4 | CASSRSGGGTDTQYF | TGTGCCAGCAGCCGTAGCGGGGGGGGCACAGATACGCAGTATTTT
. | . | TRBJ2-1 | TRBV19 | CASSARQFYNEQFF | TGTGCCAGTAGTGCCCGACAGTTCTACAATGAGCAGTTCTTC